This T cell receptor (beta chain) was documented in a study of T cells expressing NK-cell markers. The wider study: Sorted T-cell subsets CD3+CD56+NKG2C+, CD3+CD56+NKG2C- and CD3+CD56-NKG2C+ were TCR beta-sequenced. One of the eight sequenced donors was seronegative, whereas the other seven were HCMV-seropositive. General observations from the study: There remained a lack of clarity about HCMV specificity of expanded NKG2C+ T cell clones. The CD3+CD56-NKG2C+ fraction of several donors was also led by these clonotypes.

About this clonotype itself: What it recognizes is unknown.

Reprocessing the 5' RACE reads, TCRdb reports a single entry for every CDR3 protein and omits DNA. The sample table includes 250,000 to 300,000 distinct CDR3 sequences. Sequences were obtained from blood T cells: a sorted CD56 or NKG2C T cell subset, CD4+ or CD8+ T cells, or bulk PBMC T cells (not recorded which). The sequence was obtained from a woman between 18 and 75 years old in good health.

The CDR3: CASRGDAKNIQYF. The chain has TRBV10-2 and TRBJ2-4; the D call from TCRdb, TRBD1, cannot be confirmed without DNA. The germline CDR1 and CDR2 sequences are WSHSY and SAAADI. The CDR3 extends over 13 amino acids.